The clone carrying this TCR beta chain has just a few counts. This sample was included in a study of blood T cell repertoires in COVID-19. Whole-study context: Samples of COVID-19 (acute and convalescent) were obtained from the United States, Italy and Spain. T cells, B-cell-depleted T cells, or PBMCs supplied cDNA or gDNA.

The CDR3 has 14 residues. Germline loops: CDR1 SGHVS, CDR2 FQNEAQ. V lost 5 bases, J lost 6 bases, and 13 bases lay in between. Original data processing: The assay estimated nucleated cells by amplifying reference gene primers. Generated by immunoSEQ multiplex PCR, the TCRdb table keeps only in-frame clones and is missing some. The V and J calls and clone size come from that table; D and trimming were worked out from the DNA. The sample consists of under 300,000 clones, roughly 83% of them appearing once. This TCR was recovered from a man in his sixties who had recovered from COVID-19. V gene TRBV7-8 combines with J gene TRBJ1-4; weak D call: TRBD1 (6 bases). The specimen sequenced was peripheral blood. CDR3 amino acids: CASSLQGHYEKLFF. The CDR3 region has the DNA TGTGCCAGCAGCCTACAGGGACACTATGAAAAACTGTTTTTT.